These 13 T cell receptor beta chains were sequenced from one sample in a study of T cell changes during pregnancy in multiple sclerosis. Sequencing used immunoSEQ multiplex PCR; TCRdb keeps in-frame clones, though not all of them. Among tens of thousands of clones, around nine tenths were seen once, and the ten largest hold 0.4% to 0.6%. Sequenced here: CD4+ T cells from peripheral blood mononuclear cells, sampled in the second trimester of pregnancy. These TCRs come from a female donor with multiple sclerosis, enrolled in a pregnancy study.

The chain carries TRBV27 and TRBJ2-2; D remains unclear. Per germline, CDR1 MNHEY and CDR2 SMNVEV (reference sequence). V was clipped by 11 bases and J by 5 bases, with 15 bases between them. The CDR3 is made up of 13 amino acids. The CDR3 is CAGQTQRTGELFF. CDR3 coding DNA: TGTGCCGGCCAGACCCAGAGGACCGGGGAGCTGTTTTTT.

The CDR3 loop is CASSGGGLKQAPQHF. The CDR3 DNA follows: TGTGCCAGTAGTGGGGGGGGGCTCAAGCAAGCGCCCCAGCATTTT. J is TRBJ1-5 and V is TRBV19, with a weak D call TRBD1 (6 bases). The CDR3 extends over 15 amino acids. V was shortened by 5 bases and J by 9 bases, with 20 bases between the two germline ends. Germline V gene data show CDR1 as LNHDA and CDR2 as SQIVND (reference sequence).

CDR3 residues: CASSFKWRGLDSYEQYF. DNA of the CDR3: TGTGCCAGCAGTTTTAAGTGGCGGGGTTTAGACTCCTACGAGCAGTACTTC. The genes are TRBV27 and TRBJ2-7; D perhaps matches TRBD2 (6 bases). CDR1 is MNHEY, CDR2 SMNVEV, per germline (reference sequence). Trimming left V 3 bases short and J 0 bases short, with 18 bases between. CDR3 length equals 17 residues.

This chain links TRBV30 with TRBJ1-2, with D perhaps TRBD1 (5 bases). The CDR3 covers 13 residues. Germline lookup yields CDR1 GTSNPN and CDR2 SVGIG (reference sequence). Between the trimmed V and J ends, which lost 0 bases and 6 bases, there was a span of 11 bases. CDR3 protein: CAWSVGGFHGYTF. For the CDR3, the DNA is TGTGCCTGGAGTGTTGGGGGGTTTCATGGCTACACCTTC.

CDR3 in amino acids: CSVERGNIYGYTF. DNA for the CDR3: TGCAGCGTTGAACGCGGAAACATCTATGGCTACACCTTC. The genes are TRBV29-1 and TRBJ1-2, with D unclear. There are 13 residues in the CDR3. Germline V lookup: CDR1 SQVTM, CDR2 ANQGSEA. Trimming removed 2 bases at V and 4 bases at J, with 11 bases between.

The rearrangement links TRBV4-2 to TRBJ2-7; D is uncertain. Germline V gene sequence: CDR1 LGHNA, CDR2 YNFKEQ. This CDR3 is 18 amino acids long. Trimming stripped 1 base from V and 2 bases from J, with 21 bases between. In nucleotides, the CDR3 is TGTGCCAGCAGCCAAGTGGTAGAGCGAAAGGCTTCGACCTACGAGCAGTACTTC. Protein sequence: CASSQVVERKASTYEQYF.

The gene calls are TRBV19 and TRBJ1-5; TRBD1 matches 8 bases. The CDR3 totals 16 residues. V shed 4 bases, J shed 2 bases, and the junction held 7 bases outside the gene matches. In germline, CDR1 is LNHDA, CDR2 SQIVND (reference sequence). As DNA, the CDR3 is TGTGCCAGTAGTAGCCCCCAGGGGGCCGGCAATCAGCCCCAGCATTTT. This codes for CASSSPQGAGNQPQHF.

CDR3: CASSGQGQTSTDTQYF. The DNA for the CDR3 is TGCGCCAGCAGCGGACAGGGGCAGACAAGCACAGATACGCAGTATTTT. The chain combines TRBV5-1 with TRBJ2-3, with 9 bases matching TRBD1. V was pared by 4 bases and J by 0 bases, with 6 bases of the junction left unmatched. This CDR3 region has 16 residues. Germline V gives CDR1 SGHRS, CDR2 YFSETQ.

CDR3: CSARIENEQYF. CDR3 sequence (DNA): TGCAGTGCTAGGATAGAAAACGAGCAGTACTTC. This rearrangement joins TRBV20-1 to TRBJ2-7; D ambiguous. CDR3 length: 11 amino acids. Germline V gene lookup returns CDR1 DFQATT and CDR2 SNEGSKA (reference sequence). The V end lost 3 bases, the J end lost 5 bases, and 8 bases lay between the germline ends.

This chain links TRBV12-5 with TRBJ1-1, with no clear D. V shed 0 bases and J shed 8 bases, with 10 bases lying between them. Germline V gene lookup returns CDR1 LGHNT and CDR2 FRNRAP. CDR3 size: 13 residues. The CDR3 coding sequence is TGTGCTAGTGGTTTGGTAGGTGGGAGAGAAGCTTTCTTT. This gives the protein CASGLVGGREAFF.

The chain is built from TRBV5-1 and TRBJ2-1, with TRBD2 identical over 12 bases. The V gene's germline CDR1 is SGHRS and CDR2 YFSETQ. Trimming cost V 0 bases and J 8 bases; bases outside gene matches: 6. The CDR3 has 16 amino acids. The CDR3 here is CASSLGLAGVSYEQFF. The CDR3 region has the DNA TGCGCCAGCAGCTTGGGACTAGCGGGAGTCAGCTATGAGCAGTTCTTC.

The chain employs TRBV29-1 and TRBJ1-1; maybe TRBD1 (5 bases). The CDR3 extends over 14 amino acids. Per the germline V gene, CDR1 is SQVTM and CDR2 is ANQGSEA. Trimming took 4 bases from V and 7 from J, leaving 19 bases between them. The CDR3 region is CSVAPGIDGSEAFF. The CDR3 nucleotides read TGCAGCGTTGCCCCAGGGATAGACGGGAGTGAAGCTTTCTTT.

This clone was observed a single time. V is TRBV30 and J is TRBJ2-7, with D perhaps TRBD1 (6 bases). The CDR3 loop spans 15 amino acids. Trimming removed 2 bases from V and 3 bases from J, with 17 bases in between. CDR1 is GTSNPN, CDR2 SVGIG, per germline (reference sequence). The DNA of the CDR3 is TGTGCCTGGAGTTACCTGGACAGAATAAACTACGAGCAGTACTTC. Translating gives CAWSYLDRINYEQYF.